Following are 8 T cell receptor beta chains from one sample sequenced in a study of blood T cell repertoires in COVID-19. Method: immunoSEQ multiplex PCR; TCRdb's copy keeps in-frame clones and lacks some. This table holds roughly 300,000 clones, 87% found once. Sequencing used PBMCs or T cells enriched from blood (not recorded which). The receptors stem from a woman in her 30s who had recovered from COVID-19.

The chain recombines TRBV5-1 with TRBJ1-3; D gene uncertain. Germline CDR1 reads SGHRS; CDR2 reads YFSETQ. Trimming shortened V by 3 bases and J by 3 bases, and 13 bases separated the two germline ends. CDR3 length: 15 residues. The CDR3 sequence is CASSWSTPDGNTIYF. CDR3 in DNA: TGCGCCAGCAGCTGGTCCACGCCAGATGGAAACACCATATATTTT.

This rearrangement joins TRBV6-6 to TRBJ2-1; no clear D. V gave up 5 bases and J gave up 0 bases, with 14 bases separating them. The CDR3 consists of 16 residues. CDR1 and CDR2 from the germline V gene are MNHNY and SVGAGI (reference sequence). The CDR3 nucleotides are TGTGCCAGCAGTACCCCGGTGTTAGTCTCCTACAATGAGCAGTTCTTC. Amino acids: CASSTPVLVSYNEQFF.

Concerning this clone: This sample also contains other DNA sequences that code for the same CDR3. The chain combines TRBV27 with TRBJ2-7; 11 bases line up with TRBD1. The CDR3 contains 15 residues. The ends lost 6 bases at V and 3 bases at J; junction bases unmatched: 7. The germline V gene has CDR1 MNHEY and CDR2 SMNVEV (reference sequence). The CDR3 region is CASSPGQGGLYEQYF. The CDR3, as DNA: TGTGCCAGCAGCCCGGGACAGGGGGGCCTCTACGAGCAGTACTTC.

The CDR3 is CASSLGLAYNTGELFF. The CDR3 coding sequence is TGTGCCAGCAGCTTAGGGCTGGCCTATAACACCGGGGAGCTGTTTTTT. The chain carries TRBV7-3 and TRBJ2-2; D uncertain. This CDR3 is built from 16 residues. In germline, CDR1 is SGHTA, CDR2 FQGTGA. V lost 2 bases and J lost 2, with 12 bases in between. The whole variable domain, remainder taken from reference TRBV7-3 and TRBJ2-2, is GAGVSQTPSNKVTEKGKYVELRCDPISGHTALYWYRQSLGQGPEFLIYFQGTGAADDSGLPNDRFFAVRPEGSVSTLKIQRTERGDSAVYLCASSLGLAYNTGELFFGEGSRLTVL.

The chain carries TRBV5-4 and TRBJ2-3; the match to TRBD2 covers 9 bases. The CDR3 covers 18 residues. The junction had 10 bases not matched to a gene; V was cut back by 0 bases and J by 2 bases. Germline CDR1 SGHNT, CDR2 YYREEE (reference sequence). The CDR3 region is CASSLDGGGEGNTDTQYF. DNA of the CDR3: TGTGCCAGCAGCTTGGATGGCGGGGGGGAGGGAAACACAGATACGCAGTATTTT. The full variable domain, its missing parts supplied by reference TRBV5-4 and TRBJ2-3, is ETGVTQSPTHLIKTRGQQVTLRCSSQSGHNTVSWYQQALGQGPQFIFQYYREEENGRGNFPPRFSGLQFPNYSSELNVNALELDDSALYLCASSLDGGGEGNTDTQYFGPGTRLTVL.

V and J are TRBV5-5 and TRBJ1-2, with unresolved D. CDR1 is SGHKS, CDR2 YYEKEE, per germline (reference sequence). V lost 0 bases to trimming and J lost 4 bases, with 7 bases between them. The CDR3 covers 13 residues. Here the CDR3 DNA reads TGTGCCAGCAGCTTGGACGGACTCTATGGCTACACCTTC. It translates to CASSLDGLYGYTF.

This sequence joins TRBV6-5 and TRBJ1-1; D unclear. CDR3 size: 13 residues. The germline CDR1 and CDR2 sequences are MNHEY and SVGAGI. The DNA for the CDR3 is TGTCTTACGGGTTGGGAGGCGACTACTGAAGCTTTCTTT. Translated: CLTGWEATTEAFF.

The CDR3 here is CASSSRTSGGDSYNEQFF. The CDR3 bases are TGTGCCAGCAGCTCCAGGACTAGCGGGGGTGACTCCTACAATGAGCAGTTCTTC. The V call is TRBV7-6, the J call TRBJ2-1; TRBD2 matches at 13 bases. Germline V gene sequence: CDR1 SGHVS, CDR2 FNYEAQ. V shed 4 bases and J 0 bases; nucleotides not matched to a gene: 6. The CDR3 is 18 amino acids.